A single sample is the source of the 2 T cell receptor beta chains below, sequenced in a study of T cell clonotyping in hematopoietic cell transplantation. Time point reported: recipient sample about 28 days before transplant, after cytoreduction. The repertoire was sequenced with immunoSEQ multiplex PCR; TCRdb's copy has only in-frame clones and lacks some. The data show some 49,000 clones, approximately 90% seen once. The sequencing used peripheral blood mononuclear cells, collected before stem cell transplant. Every receptor here comes from a man aged 60-69 years with biphenotypic leukemia. Some clones in this sample may be carry-over from other donors' samples.

The J gene is TRBJ1-1, the V gene TRBV5-3; no clear D. TRBV5-3 qualifies as an ORF whose function is uncertain. The CDR3 covers 16 residues. The V gene lost 1 base and the J gene lost 3 bases, with 16 bases spanning the gap. The CDR3 nucleotides are TGTGCCAGAAGCTTGACTTTTCGGGGAATTGACACTGAAGCTTTCTTT. Translating gives CARSLTFRGIDTEAFF.

The chain is built from TRBV4-1 and TRBJ2-2; D uncertain. CDR3 size: 14 residues. Germline-derived CDR1 and CDR2 are MGHRA and YSYEKL. The V gene lost 2 bases and the J gene lost 6 bases, with 10 bases spanning the gap. As DNA, the CDR3 is TGCGCCAGCAGCCAACGTATAGGTTCCGGGGAGCTGTTTTTT. This gives the protein CASSQRIGSGELFF.